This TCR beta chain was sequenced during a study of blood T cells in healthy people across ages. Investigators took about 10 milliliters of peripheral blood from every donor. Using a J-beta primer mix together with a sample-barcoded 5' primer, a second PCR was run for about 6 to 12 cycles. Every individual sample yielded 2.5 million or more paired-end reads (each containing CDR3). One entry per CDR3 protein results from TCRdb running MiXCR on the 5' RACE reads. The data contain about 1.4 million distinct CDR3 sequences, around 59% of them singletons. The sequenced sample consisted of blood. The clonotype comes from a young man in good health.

In nucleotides, the CDR3 is TGTGCCAGCAGCCAAGATGTGGCAGGGGGAAGCTACACCTTC. This sequence encodes CASSQDVAGGSYTF. The chain recombines TRBV3-1 with TRBJ1-2; 7 bases map to TRBD1. The CDR3 is 14 amino acids. Germline CDR1 and CDR2: LGHDT and YNNKEL (reference sequence). Losses at the gene ends were 0 bases for V and 9 bases for J; bases not matched to a gene: 7. Full variable domain (remainder filled in from reference TRBV3-1 and TRBJ1-2): DTAVSQTPKYLVTQMGNDKSIKCEQNLGHDTMYWYKQDSKKFLKIMFSYNNKELIINETVPNRFSPKSPDKAHLNLHINSLELGDSAVYFCASSQDVAGGSYTFGSGTRLTVV.